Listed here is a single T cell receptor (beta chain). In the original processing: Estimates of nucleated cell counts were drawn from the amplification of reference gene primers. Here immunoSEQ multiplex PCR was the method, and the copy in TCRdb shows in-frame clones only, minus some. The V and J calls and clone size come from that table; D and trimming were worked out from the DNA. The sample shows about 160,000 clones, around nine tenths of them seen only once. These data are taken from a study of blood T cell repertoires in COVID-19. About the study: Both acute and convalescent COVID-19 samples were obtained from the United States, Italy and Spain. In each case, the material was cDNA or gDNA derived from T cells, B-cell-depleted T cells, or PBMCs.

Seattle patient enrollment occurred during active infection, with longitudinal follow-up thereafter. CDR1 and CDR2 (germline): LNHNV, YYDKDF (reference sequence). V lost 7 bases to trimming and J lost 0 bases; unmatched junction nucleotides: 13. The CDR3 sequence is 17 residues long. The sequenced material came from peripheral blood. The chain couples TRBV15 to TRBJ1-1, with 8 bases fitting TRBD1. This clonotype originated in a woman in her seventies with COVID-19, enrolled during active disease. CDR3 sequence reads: CATKGTGGFLMNTEAFF. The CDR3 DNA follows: TGTGCCACCAAAGGTACAGGGGGGTTCCTAATGAACACTGAAGCTTTCTTT.